The clone carrying this TCR beta chain was seen more than once but under ten times. Its antigen is unidentified. Here immunoSEQ multiplex PCR was the method, and the copy in TCRdb shows in-frame clones only, minus some. Of 50,000 to 70,000 clones in the sample, approximately 72% were seen once. These data originate in a study of vaccination effects on CD4 cells after COVID-19. Overall study results and limits: Convalescent patients' post-vaccine spike repertoire was mostly distinct vaccine-induced clones. Clones induced by infection and by vaccine showed marked clonal contraction late after vaccination.

After removal of 5 bases from V and 4 bases from J, the junction contained 2 bases not matched to a gene. The CDR3 spans 14 residues. Germline V gene lookup returns CDR1 MNHEY and CDR2 SMNVEV (reference sequence). CD4+ T cells were isolated after about eleven days of culture. SARS-CoV-2 infection was confirmed by PCR in the person between March and December 2020. At days 3 and 7, half of the medium was exchanged for IL-2 medium. Specimen: CD4+ T cells from PBMCs cultured without peptide, collected before COVID-19 vaccination. This clonotype was obtained from a human donor who had a prior SARS-CoV-2 infection. V gene TRBV27 combines with J gene TRBJ2-7; 13 nucleotides agree with TRBD2. The CDR3 DNA reads as TGTGCCAGCAGTACGACTAGCGGGGGGTACGAGCAGTACTTC. This encodes CASSTTSGGYEQYF.